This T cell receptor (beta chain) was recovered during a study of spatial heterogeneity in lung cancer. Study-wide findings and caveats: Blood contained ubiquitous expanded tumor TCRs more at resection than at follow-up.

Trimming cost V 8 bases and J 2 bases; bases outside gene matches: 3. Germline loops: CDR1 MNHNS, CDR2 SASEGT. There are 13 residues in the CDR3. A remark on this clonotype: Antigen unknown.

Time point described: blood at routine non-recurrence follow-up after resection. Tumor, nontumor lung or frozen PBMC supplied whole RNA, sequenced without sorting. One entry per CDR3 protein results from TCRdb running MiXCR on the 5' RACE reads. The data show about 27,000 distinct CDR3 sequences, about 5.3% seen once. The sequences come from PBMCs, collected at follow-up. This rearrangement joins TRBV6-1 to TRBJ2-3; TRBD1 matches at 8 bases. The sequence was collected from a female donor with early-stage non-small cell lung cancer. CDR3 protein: CASSTGATDTQYF. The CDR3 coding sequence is TGTGCCAGCTCGACAGGGGCCACAGATACGCAGTATTTT.